This TCR beta chain was sequenced during a study of blood T cell repertoires in COVID-19. The method was immunoSEQ multiplex PCR; TCRdb's version includes in-frame clones alone and lacks a portion of them. The table includes about 46,000 clones, 80% to 90% detected once. In germline, CDR1 is SEHNR, CDR2 FQNEAQ (reference sequence). The length of the CDR3 is 16 residues. V lost 0 bases and J lost 4, with 12 bases in between. Sequences were obtained from peripheral blood. The chain couples TRBV7-9 to TRBJ1-4, with D possibly matching TRBD1 (5 bases). The receptor was derived from a human donor in a cohort sampled during active COVID-19. The donor label of this sample is uncertain. CDR3 sequence (DNA): TGTGCCAGCAGCTTAGCCCAGGGTCTAGGTAATGAAAAACTGTTTTTT. This translates into CASSLAQGLGNEKLFF. The complete variable domain, with remaining parts taken from reference TRBV7-9 and TRBJ1-4, reads DTGVSQNPRHKITKRGQNVTFRCDPISEHNRLYWYRQTLGQGPEFLTYFQNEAQLEKSRLLSDRFSAERPKGSFSTLEIQRTEQGDSAMYLCASSLAQGLGNEKLFFGSGTQLSVL.